This T cell receptor beta chain was retrieved from a study of T cells in Graves' hyperthyroidism and ophthalmopathy. Notes on the study in general: Among clonotypes expanded in thyroid above 0.001, most were also found in blood.

This CDR3 is 13 amino acids long. Germline assignment: CDR1 GTSNPN and CDR2 SVGIG (reference sequence). Trimming left V 2 bases short and J 0 bases short, with 5 bases between. Regarding this clonotype: Its antigen is currently unknown.

Amplification of TCR beta CDR3 regions was performed using RNA transcripts as template. The TCR CDR3 was amplified in a first-round RT-PCR using the HTBI primer set. TCRdb reprocessed the multiplex PCR reads with MiXCR, giving one entry per CDR3 protein. The data contain about 300,000 distinct CDR3 sequences, roughly a fifth of them singletons. Material for sequencing was blood. J is TRBJ1-5 and V is TRBV30; the D is unclear. The TCR sequence derives from a man aged 50 to 60 with Graves' ophthalmopathy. Written as DNA, the CDR3 is TGTGCCTGGAGTCGTAATAGCAATCAGCCCCAGCATTTT. Translated: CAWSRNSNQPQHF. Full variable domain (remainder filled in from reference TRBV30 and TRBJ1-5): SQTIHQWPATLVQPVGSPLSLECTVEGTSNPNLYWYRQAAGRGLQLLFYSVGIGQISSEVPQNLSASRPQDRQFILSSKKLLLSDSGFYLCAWSRNSNQPQHFGDGTRLSIL.